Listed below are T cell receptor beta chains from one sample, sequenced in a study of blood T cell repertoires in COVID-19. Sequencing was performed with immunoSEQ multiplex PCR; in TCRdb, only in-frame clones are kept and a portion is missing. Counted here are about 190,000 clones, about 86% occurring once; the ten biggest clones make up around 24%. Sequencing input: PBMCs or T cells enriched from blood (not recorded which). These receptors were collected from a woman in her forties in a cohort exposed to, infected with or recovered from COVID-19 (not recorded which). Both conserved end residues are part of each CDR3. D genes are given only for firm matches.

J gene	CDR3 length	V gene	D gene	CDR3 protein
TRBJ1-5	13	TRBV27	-	CASSKQGHQPQHF
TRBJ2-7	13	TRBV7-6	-	CASSLRGDHEQYF
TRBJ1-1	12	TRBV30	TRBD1	CAWSSDRAEAFF
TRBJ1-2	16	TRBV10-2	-	CASSESWAGIGYGYTF
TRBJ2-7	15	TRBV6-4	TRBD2	CASSDSPASGSRKYF
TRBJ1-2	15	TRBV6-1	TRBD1	CASREGQARGYGYTF
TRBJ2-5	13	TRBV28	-	CASRVRAGETQYF
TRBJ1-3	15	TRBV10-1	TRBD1	CASSEPGQNGNTIYF
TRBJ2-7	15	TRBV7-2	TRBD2	CASIPGLAGGYEQYF
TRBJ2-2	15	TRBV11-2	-	CASSPTTGGTGELFF
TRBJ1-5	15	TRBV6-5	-	CASSYSLRGDQPQHF
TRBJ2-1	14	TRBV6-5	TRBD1	CASGWTGGYNEQFF
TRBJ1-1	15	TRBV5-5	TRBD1	CASSHGQGPGTEAFF
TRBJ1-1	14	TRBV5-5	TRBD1	CASSLGQGRIEAFF
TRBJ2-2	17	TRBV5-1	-	CASSLYARAVDTGELFF
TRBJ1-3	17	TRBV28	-	CASSPPGEGPSGNTIYF
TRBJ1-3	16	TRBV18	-	CASSPWQAFSGNTIYF
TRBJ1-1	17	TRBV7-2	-	CASSPVGRFQMNTEAFF
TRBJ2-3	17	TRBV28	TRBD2	CASSLSSGLGKLNTQYF
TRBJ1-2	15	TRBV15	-	CATSRSLSGDYGYTF
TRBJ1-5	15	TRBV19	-	CASRTREGSNQPQHF
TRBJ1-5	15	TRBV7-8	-	CASSYGAVSNQPQHF
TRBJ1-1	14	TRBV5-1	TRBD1	CASSADRVNTEAFF
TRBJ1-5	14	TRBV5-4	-	CASSLGGPGQPQHF
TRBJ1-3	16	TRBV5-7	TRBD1	CASSLVETGVGNTIYF
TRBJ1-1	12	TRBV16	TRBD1	CASSPGQGIAFF
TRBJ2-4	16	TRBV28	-	CASTPHGERTKNIQYF
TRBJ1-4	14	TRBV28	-	CASSTGPSNEKLFF
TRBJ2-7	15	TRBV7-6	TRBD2	CASSLASGRTYEQYF
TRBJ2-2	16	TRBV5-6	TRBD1	CASSSGQGEAGGELFF
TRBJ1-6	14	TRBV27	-	CASTTGGRGSPLHF
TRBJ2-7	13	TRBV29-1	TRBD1	CSATNQQGTEQYF
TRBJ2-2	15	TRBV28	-	CASSFRVGYTGELFF
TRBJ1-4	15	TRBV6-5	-	CASTRGRVGNEKLFF
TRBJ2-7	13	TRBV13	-	CASSLVPNYEQYF
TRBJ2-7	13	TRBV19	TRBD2	CASASGISYEQYF
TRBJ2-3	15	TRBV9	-	CASSVGILDTDTQYF
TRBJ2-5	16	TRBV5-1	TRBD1	CASTYGQGASRETQYF
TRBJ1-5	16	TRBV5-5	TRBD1	CASSLGSGGPNQPQHF
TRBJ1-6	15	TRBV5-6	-	CASSPSLRGNSPLHF
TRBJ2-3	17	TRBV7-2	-	CASSLDQGQLGTDTQYF